The next 12 T cell receptor beta chains were all read from a single sample in a study of blood T cell repertoires in COVID-19. Clones were sequenced by immunoSEQ multiplex PCR, and TCRdb holds only the in-frame ones, with some missing. Among around 25,000 clones listed, roughly 90% were seen once. Sequencing was carried out using peripheral blood. These receptors were obtained from a human donor in a cohort sampled during active COVID-19.

This chain connects TRBV5-4 to TRBJ2-7; D not resolved. Trimming shortened V by 2 bases and J by 6 bases, and 9 bases separated the two germline ends. Germline V gene sequence: CDR1 SGHNT, CDR2 YYREEE (reference sequence). This CDR3 has 12 residues. CDR3 DNA sequence: TGTGCCAGCAGCTTTTCTGGCTTCGAGCAGTACTTC. Amino acids: CASSFSGFEQYF.

The chain is built from TRBV7-2 and TRBJ2-3, with D perhaps TRBD1 (5 bases). With 2 bases removed from V and 0 bases from J, the gap between germline ends came to 9 bases. Germline V gene lookup returns CDR1 SGHTA and CDR2 FQGNSA. CDR3 size: 15 residues. CDR3 nucleotide sequence: TGTGCCAGCAGCTTACAGGGCGCTAGCACAGATACGCAGTATTTT. It codes for CASSLQGASTDTQYF.

The chain carries TRBV28 and TRBJ1-1; 7 bases are shared with TRBD1. With 5 bases clipped from V and 5 bases from J, the junction kept 5 bases outside the gene matches. The CDR3 is 13 amino acids. From germline, CDR1 is MDHEN and CDR2 SYDVKM. The chain's CDR3 is CASSRTGSTEAFF. The DNA for the CDR3 is TGTGCCAGCAGTCGGACAGGCTCGACTGAAGCTTTCTTT.

The chain links TRBV11-2 to TRBJ1-3; no clear D gene. The CDR3 covers 16 residues. Germline V gene lookup returns CDR1 SGHAT and CDR2 FQNNGV. Trimming stripped 2 bases from V and 0 bases from J, with 11 bases between. The CDR3 nucleotides are TGTGCCAGCAGCTTACTCCGGACTGGCTCTGGAAACACCATATATTTT. Translating gives CASSLLRTGSGNTIYF.

The CDR3 nucleotides read TGTGCCAGCACCGGACAGGGGGCAGGTAATTCACCCCTCCACTTT. It is translated as CASTGQGAGNSPLHF. V gene TRBV6-5 combines with J gene TRBJ1-6; 11 bases are a match to TRBD1. CDR3 size: 15 residues. CDR1 is MNHEY, CDR2 SVGAGI, per germline. Trimming at V came to 7 bases and at J to 6 bases, leaving 5 bases not matched to a gene.

The rearrangement joins TRBV5-4 to TRBJ1-3, with 8 bases fitting TRBD1. The V gene end was trimmed by 0 bases and the J gene end by 0 bases; junction bases not matched to a gene: 2. The CDR3 runs to 16 residues. Germline V CDR1 and CDR2: SGHNT, YYREEE (reference sequence). The CDR3 sequence: CASSLVGTGSGNTIYF. CDR3 nucleotide sequence: TGTGCCAGCAGCTTGGTGGGGACAGGCTCTGGAAACACCATATATTTT.

In this sample, this clone turned up once. The genes are TRBV28 and TRBJ1-2; no firm D call. There are 12 residues in the CDR3. Germline V gene lookup returns CDR1 MDHEN and CDR2 SYDVKM. Deletions cut 4 bases from V and 2 bases from J, with 5 bases between. The CDR3 is CASSSINYGYTF. The CDR3 DNA reads as TGTGCCAGCAGTTCAATCAACTATGGCTACACCTTC.

J is TRBJ2-1 and V is TRBV5-1; possible D gene TRBD2, 6 bases. The germline CDR1 and CDR2 sequences are SGHRS and YFSETQ. V was clipped by 2 bases and J by 5 bases, with 11 bases between them. There are 14 residues in the CDR3. CDR3 protein: CASSFGTQNNEQFF. CDR3 coding DNA: TGCGCCAGCAGCTTCGGGACTCAGAACAATGAGCAGTTCTTC. Combining the CDR3 with reference TRBV5-1 and TRBJ2-1 gives the whole variable domain KAGVTQTPRYLIKTRGQQVTLSCSPISGHRSVSWYQQTPGQGLQFLFEYFSETQRNKGNFPGRFSGRQFSNSRSEMNVSTLELGDSALYLCASSFGTQNNEQFFGPGTRLTVL.

This chain connects TRBV7-2 to TRBJ2-2; D ambiguous. V shed 4 bases and J shed 6 bases, with 12 bases lying between them. The CDR3 covers 14 residues. CDR1 and CDR2 from the germline V gene are SGHTA and FQGNSA. CDR3 DNA: TGTGCCAGCAGCTCCCCGGTCCGGGCCGGGGAGCTGTTTTTT. Protein sequence: CASSSPVRAGELFF.

The gene calls are TRBV28 and TRBJ2-7, with 7 bases lining up with TRBD2. Germline V lookup: CDR1 MDHEN, CDR2 SYDVKM. This CDR3 is built from 14 residues. The V and J ends lost 5 bases and 4 bases, in that order; junction bases with no gene match: 8. CDR3 coding DNA: TGTGCCAGCAGTCCGCCGGGGGGACGATACGAGCAGTACTTC. Its translation: CASSPPGGRYEQYF. The full variable domain, with the rest looked up from reference TRBV28 and TRBJ2-7, is DVKVTQSSRYLVKRTGEKVFLECVQDMDHENMFWYRQDPGLGLRLIYFSYDVKMKEKGDIPEGYSVSREKKERFSLILESASTNQTSMYLCASSPPGGRYEQYFGPGTRLTVT.

V gene TRBV15 combines with J gene TRBJ2-2, with D maybe TRBD1 (6 bases). The CDR3 has 16 residues. With 0 bases removed from V and 5 bases from J, the gap between germline ends came to 13 bases. CDR1 is LNHNV, CDR2 YYDKDF, per germline (reference sequence). The DNA of the CDR3 is TGTGCCACCAGCAGAGATAAAGGGGGTCGTACCGGGGAGCTGTTTTTT. Protein sequence: CATSRDKGGRTGELFF.

CDR3 bases: TGTGCCAGCAGCCGGGGGGACCCCTACGAGCAGTACTTC. The encoded protein is CASSRGDPYEQYF. The rearrangement links TRBV7-9 to TRBJ2-7, with 7 bases matching TRBD2. CDR1 and CDR2 (germline): SEHNR, FQNEAQ (reference sequence). After removal of 5 bases from V and 2 bases from J, the junction contained 3 bases not matched to a gene. The CDR3 has 13 amino acids.